The 2 T cell receptor beta chains listed next were all sequenced from one sample in a study of lymphopenia after photon versus proton radiotherapy. Sequencing used immunoSEQ multiplex PCR; TCRdb keeps in-frame clones, though not all of them. The sample holds 65,000 to 75,000 clones, around 87% seen once. Specimen: peripheral blood, collected from a patient treated with proton-based radiotherapy. The source is a man at least 80 years old with esophageal cancer.

The chain has TRBV19 and TRBJ1-2, with 9 positions matching TRBD1. Germline CDR1 and CDR2: LNHDA and SQIVND (reference sequence). The CDR3 is made up of 15 amino acids. Unmatched junction bases numbered 13, after V lost 8 bases and J lost 6 bases. CDR3 nucleotide sequence: TGTGCCAGTCGTTACACCGGGACAGGGCGAGATGGCTACACCTTC. Protein product: CASRYTGTGRDGYTF.

The V call is TRBV6-1, the J call TRBJ1-1; D is undetermined. The CDR3 has 14 amino acids. With 4 bases removed from V and 0 bases from J, the gap between germline ends came to 9 bases. Germline CDR1 reads MNHNS; CDR2 reads SASEGT. CDR3 coding DNA: TGTGCCAGCAGTGGACGGATAATGAACACTGAAGCTTTCTTT. This gives the protein CASSGRIMNTEAFF.